These T cell receptor beta chains were read from a single sample in a study of CD8 T cells in ankylosing spondylitis. TCRdb reanalysed the 5' RACE reads using MiXCR and keeps one entry per CDR3 protein. Of some 150,000 distinct CDR3 sequences in the sample, under 55% are singletons; the top ten hold 13% to 15%. Sequenced input: synovial fluid, either unsorted or a sorted T cell fraction (not recorded which). The source of these receptors is a male donor with ankylosing spondylitis. Each CDR3 is given with its conserved first and last residue.

v_gene,j_gene,CDR3aa
TRBV12-3/TRBV12-4,TRBJ2-3,CASSGLAGDETQYF
TRBV6-1,TRBJ2-7,CASRRAPPLLYEQYF
TRBV4-2,TRBJ2-3,CASSQDRGGPDTQYF
TRBV7-9,TRBJ2-3,CASSPQSEGVRTDTQYF
TRBV6-1,TRBJ1-5,CASSELAASNQPQHF
TRBV4-3,TRBJ2-1,CASSQGIPRADMDNEQFF
TRBV4-1,TRBJ1-1,CASSRVEAFF
TRBV25-1,TRBJ2-2,CASSEWGNGELFF
TRBV5-1,TRBJ2-5,CASSFRFVRRETQYF
TRBV6-2/TRBV6-3,TRBJ2-2,CASSNGQEPNTGELFF
TRBV27,TRBJ1-5,CASSFNTGGGQPQHF
TRBV7-9,TRBJ2-3,CASSYRRADSSHTQYF
TRBV7-2,TRBJ1-6,CASSLGDSPLHF
TRBV7-4,TRBJ1-2,CASSLPSRVDRANYGYTF
TRBV6-5,TRBJ2-2,CASSYHKGRFGGELFF
TRBV5-1,TRBJ2-7,CASSLGDRLPIPGQYF
TRBV12-3/TRBV12-4,TRBJ2-1,CASSPRGLDNEQFF
TRBV6-6,TRBJ1-1,CASSYSIFEAFF
TRBV29-1,TRBJ2-5,CSVEEVGGGSQETQYF
TRBV28,TRBJ2-7,CASSEPKDRDGYEQYF
TRBV20-1,TRBJ2-7,CSAGGQRSSYEQYF
TRBV7-9,TRBJ2-7,CASSLVWRSVPYEQYF
TRBV7-3,TRBJ2-2,CASSSGTSNTGELFF
TRBV29-1,TRBJ2-7,CSVEGTYSYEQYF
TRBV9,TRBJ2-7,CASSETSGGTSYEQYF
TRBV10-3,TRBJ1-4,CAVKTGLATNEKLFF
TRBV7-9,TRBJ2-1,CASAVPVEQFF
TRBV13,TRBJ2-3,CASSLVGSGRRTDTQYF
TRBV29-1,TRBJ2-1,CSVEGGRVSYNEQFF
TRBV29-1,TRBJ2-1,CSVEELAGGPRDNEQFF
TRBV4-2,TRBJ2-4,CASSQDGVWLAKNIQYF
TRBV4-1,TRBJ1-1,CASSLPGQYTEAFF
TRBV5-8,TRBJ1-1,CASSFQGQGGPEAFF
TRBV18,TRBJ1-2,CASSGPMGLANYGYTF
TRBV9,TRBJ1-4,CASSVVGTEGEKLFF
TRBV20-1,TRBJ2-2,CSASGSSNTGELFF
TRBV12-3/TRBV12-4,TRBJ2-7,CASKLRGEYEQYF
TRBV7-9,TRBJ2-7,CASSPPGLAGWYEQYF
TRBV11-1,TRBJ2-1,CASSLVLSRNEQFF
TRBV4-2,TRBJ2-1,CASSQDKKGLNEQFF
TRBV4-3,TRBJ1-6,CASRPTRWGPNSPLHF
TRBV7-3,TRBJ2-5,CASSLRGNQETQYF
TRBV5-1,TRBJ2-1,CASSYDRNNNEQFF
TRBV12-3/TRBV12-4,TRBJ2-3,CASSTSGGSTDTQYF
TRBV6-2/TRBV6-3,TRBJ2-2,CASSLREEGPSHGELFF
TRBV24-1,TRBJ2-1,CATSAGSYNEQFF
TRBV5-6,TRBJ2-7,CASSSSVAPYEQYF
TRBV7-9,TRBJ2-7,CASSSAGPQGDEQYF
TRBV2,TRBJ2-1,CATLSFSSYNEQFF
TRBV5-1,TRBJ2-3,CASSLASGMFTDTQYF
TRBV4-1,TRBJ1-2,CGARRDPRSNYGYTF
TRBV11-2,TRBJ2-6,CASRSHRGPLSGANVLTF
TRBV12-3/TRBV12-4,TRBJ1-2,CASSLTGDYGYTF
TRBV29-1,TRBJ2-3,CSVEDLATSGGYPSTDTQYF
TRBV5-8,TRBJ2-1,CASSLTVSYNEQFF
TRBV19,TRBJ1-3,CASSPQGALGNTIYF
TRBV12-3/TRBV12-4,TRBJ2-1,CASSLELAKYNEQFF